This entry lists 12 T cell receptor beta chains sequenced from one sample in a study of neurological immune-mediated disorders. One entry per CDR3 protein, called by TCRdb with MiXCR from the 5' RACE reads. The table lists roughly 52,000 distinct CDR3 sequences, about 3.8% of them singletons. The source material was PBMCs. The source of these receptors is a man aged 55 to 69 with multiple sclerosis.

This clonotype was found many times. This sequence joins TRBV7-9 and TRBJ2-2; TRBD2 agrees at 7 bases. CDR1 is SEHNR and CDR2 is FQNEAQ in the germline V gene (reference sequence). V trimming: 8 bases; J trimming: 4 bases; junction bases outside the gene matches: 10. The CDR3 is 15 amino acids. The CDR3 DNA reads TGTGCCAGCGGTGGCGGGAGTTCGTCCACCGGGGAGCTGTTTTTT. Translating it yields CASGGGSSSTGELFF.

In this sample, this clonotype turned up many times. In DNA form, the CDR3 reads TGCAGTGCTAGTCTGATCAGACGATCGGGCGAGCAGTACTTC. Translating gives CSASLIRRSGEQYF. The chain uses TRBV20-1 and TRBJ2-7, with D unclear. This CDR3 spans 14 amino acids. Trimming shortened V by 3 bases and J by 6 bases, and 18 bases separated the two germline ends. Per germline, CDR1 DFQATT and CDR2 SNEGSKA (reference sequence).

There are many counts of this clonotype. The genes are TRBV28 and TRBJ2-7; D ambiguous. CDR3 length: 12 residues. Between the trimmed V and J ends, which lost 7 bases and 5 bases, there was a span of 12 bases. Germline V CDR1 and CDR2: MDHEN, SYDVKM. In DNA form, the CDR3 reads TGTGCCAGCACCCTTCGGAACAACGAGCAGTACTTC. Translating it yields CASTLRNNEQYF. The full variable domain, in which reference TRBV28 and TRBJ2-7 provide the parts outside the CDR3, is DVKVTQSSRYLVKRTGEKVFLECVQDMDHENMFWYRQDPGLGLRLIYFSYDVKMKEKGDIPEGYSVSREKKERFSLILESASTNQTSMYLCASTLRNNEQYFGPGTRLTVT.

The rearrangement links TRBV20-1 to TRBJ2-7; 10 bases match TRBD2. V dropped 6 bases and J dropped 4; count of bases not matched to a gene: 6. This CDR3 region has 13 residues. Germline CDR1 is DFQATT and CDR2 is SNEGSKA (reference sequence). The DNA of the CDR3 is TGCAGTGCAACCCTAGCGGGAGCTTACGAGCAGTACTTC. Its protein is CSATLAGAYEQYF.

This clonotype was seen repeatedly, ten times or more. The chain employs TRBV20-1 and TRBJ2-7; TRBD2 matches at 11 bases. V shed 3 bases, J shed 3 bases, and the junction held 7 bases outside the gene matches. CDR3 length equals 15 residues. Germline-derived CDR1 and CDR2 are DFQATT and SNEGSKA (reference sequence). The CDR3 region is CSARLGTSGIYEQYF. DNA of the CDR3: TGCAGTGCTAGGTTGGGGACTAGCGGAATCTACGAGCAGTACTTC.

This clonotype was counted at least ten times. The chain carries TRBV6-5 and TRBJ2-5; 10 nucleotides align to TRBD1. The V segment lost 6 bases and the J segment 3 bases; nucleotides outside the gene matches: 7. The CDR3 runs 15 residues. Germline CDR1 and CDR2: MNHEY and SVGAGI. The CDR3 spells CASSRLGTGEETQYF. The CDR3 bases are TGTGCCAGCAGCCGATTAGGGACAGGGGAAGAGACCCAGTACTTC.

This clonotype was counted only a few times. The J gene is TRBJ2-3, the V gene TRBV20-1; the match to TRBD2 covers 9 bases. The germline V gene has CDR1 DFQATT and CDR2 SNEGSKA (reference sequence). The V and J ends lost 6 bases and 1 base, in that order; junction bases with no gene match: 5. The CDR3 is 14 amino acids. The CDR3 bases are TGCAGTGCAGAGGCGGGGGGGGGCACAGATACGCAGTATTTT. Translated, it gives CSAEAGGGTDTQYF.

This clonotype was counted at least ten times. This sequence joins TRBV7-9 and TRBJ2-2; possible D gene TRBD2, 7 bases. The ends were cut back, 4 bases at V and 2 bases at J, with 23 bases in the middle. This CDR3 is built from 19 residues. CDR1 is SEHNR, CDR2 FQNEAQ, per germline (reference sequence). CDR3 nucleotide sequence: TGTGCCAGCAGCTCAAGGCTAGGAGTTGGCGGGGGCAACACCGGGGAGCTGTTTTTT. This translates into CASSSRLGVGGGNTGELFF.

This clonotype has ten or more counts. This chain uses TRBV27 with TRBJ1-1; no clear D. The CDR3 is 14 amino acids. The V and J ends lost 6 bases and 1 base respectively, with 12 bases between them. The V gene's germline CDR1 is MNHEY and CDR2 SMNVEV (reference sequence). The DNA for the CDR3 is TGTGCCAGCAGCAGTAGACGCTGGAACACTGAAGCTTTCTTT. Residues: CASSSRRWNTEAFF.

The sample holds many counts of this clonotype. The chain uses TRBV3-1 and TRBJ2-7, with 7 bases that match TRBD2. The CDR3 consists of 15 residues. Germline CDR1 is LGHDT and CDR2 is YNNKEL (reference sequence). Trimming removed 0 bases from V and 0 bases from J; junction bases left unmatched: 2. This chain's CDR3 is CASSQESGDSYEQYF. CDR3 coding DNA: TGTGCCAGCAGCCAAGAAAGCGGGGACTCCTACGAGCAGTACTTC.

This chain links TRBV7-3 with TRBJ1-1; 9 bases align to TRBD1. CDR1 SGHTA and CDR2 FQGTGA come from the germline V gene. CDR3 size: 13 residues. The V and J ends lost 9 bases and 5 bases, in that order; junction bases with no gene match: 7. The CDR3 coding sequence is TGTGCCAGATCACAGGGGGCGGCGACTGAAGCTTTCTTT. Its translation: CARSQGAATEAFF. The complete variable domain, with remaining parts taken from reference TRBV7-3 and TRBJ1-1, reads GAGVSQTPSNKVTEKGKYVELRCDPISGHTALYWYRQSLGQGPEFLIYFQGTGAADDSGLPNDRFFAVRPEGSVSTLKIQRTERGDSAVYLCARSQGAATEAFFGQGTRLTVV.

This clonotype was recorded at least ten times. The CDR3 here is CASSYSDRGGTGELFF. For the CDR3, the DNA is TGTGCCAGCAGTTACTCTGACAGGGGTGGCACCGGGGAGCTGTTTTTT. This chain links TRBV6-5 with TRBJ2-2; 8 bases fit TRBD1. In germline, CDR1 is MNHEY, CDR2 SVGAGI. After removal of 0 bases from V and 4 bases from J, the junction contained 4 bases not matched to a gene. This CDR3 region has 16 residues.